A single sample gave rise to the 25 T cell receptor beta chains below, sequenced in a study of shared clonotypes between healthy human individuals. Profiling relied on immunoSEQ multiplex PCR, and the TCRdb table lists in-frame clones only, not all of them. This repertoire shows more than 400,000 clones, more than 95% found once; its top ten account for around 0.067%. Sequenced: naive CD4+ T cells sorted from blood. The subset here: CD45RA+ positively selected. The receptors shown here come from a woman between 25 and 40 years old in good health.

The V and J genes are TRBV6-5 and TRBJ2-3, with 8 bases that match TRBD1. The trim removed 2 bases at V and 1 base at J, leaving 2 bases unmatched. Germline V CDR1 and CDR2: MNHEY, SVGAGI. This CDR3 region has 15 residues. Here the CDR3 reads CASSYVTGGTDTQYF. As DNA, the CDR3 is TGTGCCAGCAGTTACGTGACAGGGGGCACAGATACGCAGTATTTT.

The V and J genes are TRBV28 and TRBJ2-3, with D possibly matching TRBD1 (5 bases). Trimming took 6 bases from V and 0 from J, leaving 13 bases between them. The length of the CDR3 is 15 residues. Germline CDR1 is MDHEN and CDR2 is SYDVKM. The DNA for the CDR3 is TGTGCCAGCAGCATAGACAGCCCAAGCACAGATACGCAGTATTTT. Protein product: CASSIDSPSTDTQYF.

This rearrangement joins TRBV11-2 to TRBJ1-4; 11 positions agree with TRBD1. Trimming at V came to 10 bases and at J to 3 bases, leaving 7 bases not matched to a gene. CDR1 is SGHAT, CDR2 FQNNGV, per germline. This CDR3 has 15 residues. CDR3 residues: CATQDRGLSNEKLFF. DNA for the CDR3: TGTGCCACGCAGGACAGGGGGCTTTCTAATGAAAAACTGTTTTTT.

This chain connects TRBV7-9 to TRBJ2-2; weak D call: TRBD2 (6 bases). Germline V gene data show CDR1 as SEHNR and CDR2 as FQNEAQ (reference sequence). V was pared by 5 bases and J by 0 bases, with 16 bases between. The CDR3 spans 17 residues. CDR3 residues: CASSLKGLTANTGELFF. CDR3 nucleotides: TGTGCCAGCAGCCTAAAGGGACTCACAGCGAACACCGGGGAGCTGTTTTTT.

The chain carries TRBV5-1 and TRBJ2-3; a possible D gene is TRBD2 (6 bases). This CDR3 is built from 16 residues. Trimming shortened V by 4 bases and J by 2 bases, and 17 bases separated the two germline ends. Germline V gene sequence: CDR1 SGHRS, CDR2 YFSETQ. CDR3 nucleotides: TGCGCCAGCAGCACAGGTAGCGGATTGCTCACAGATACGCAGTATTTT. This sequence encodes CASSTGSGLLTDTQYF.

This chain links TRBV7-8 with TRBJ1-5; D might be TRBD1 (6 bases). This CDR3 has 15 residues. Germline loops: CDR1 SGHVS, CDR2 FQNEAQ. The V end lost 1 base, the J end lost 6 bases, and 13 bases lay between the germline ends. The CDR3 loop is CASSLDTGGVQPQHF. The CDR3 coding sequence is TGTGCCAGCAGCTTAGATACTGGGGGCGTTCAGCCCCAGCATTTT.

V usage is TRBV18 and J usage is TRBJ1-5; possible D gene TRBD1, 5 bases. Trimming shortened V by 2 bases and J by 7 bases, and 12 bases separated the two germline ends. CDR1 is KGHSH, CDR2 LQKENI, per germline. There are 14 residues in the CDR3. For the CDR3, the DNA is TGTGCCAGCTCACCAGAATTGGGGGACCAGCCCCAGCATTTT. Amino acids: CASSPELGDQPQHF.

The chain couples TRBV27 to TRBJ1-4, with a weak D call TRBD1 (5 bases). Germline V CDR1 and CDR2: MNHEY, SMNVEV (reference sequence). The CDR3 is made up of 14 amino acids. The V gene lost 6 bases and the J gene lost 4 bases, with 12 bases spanning the gap. CDR3 sequence: CASSPDRFNEKLFF. As DNA, the CDR3 is TGTGCCAGCAGCCCCGACAGATTTAATGAAAAACTGTTTTTT.

The CDR3 bases are TGTGCCAGCAACCTGAAAGGAGGTTCATTCCCCGGGGAGCTGTTTTTT. Protein: CASNLKGGSFPGELFF. The rearrangement joins TRBV5-4 to TRBJ2-2; perhaps TRBD2 as D (5 bases). V gave up 6 bases and J gave up 6 bases, with 21 bases separating them. The CDR3 sequence is 16 residues long. CDR1 is SGHNT and CDR2 is YYREEE in the germline V gene (reference sequence).

This chain connects TRBV4-2 to TRBJ2-1; 11 bases match TRBD2. The V segment lost 1 base and the J segment 7 bases; nucleotides outside the gene matches: 9. Germline V gene data show CDR1 as LGHNA and CDR2 as YNFKEQ. The CDR3 totals 17 residues. CDR3 residues: CASSQAPSGRKMNEQFF. The CDR3 nucleotides are TGTGCCAGCAGCCAAGCGCCTAGCGGGAGGAAAATGAATGAGCAGTTCTTC.

The chain recombines TRBV7-2 with TRBJ1-3; 7 bases are a match to TRBD1. The CDR3 has 16 residues. Germline CDR1 reads SGHTA; CDR2 reads FQGNSA. Germline trimming cut 3 bases from V and 1 base from J; bases unmatched to any gene: 6. CDR3 DNA: TGTGCCAGCAGCTTTTTCTCGACAGGGTCTGGAAACACCATATATTTT. Translation: CASSFFSTGSGNTIYF.

V is TRBV18 and J is TRBJ2-5; no firm D call. This CDR3 contains 15 residues. Between the trimmed V and J ends, which lost 2 bases and 3 bases, there was a span of 13 bases. Germline CDR1 KGHSH, CDR2 LQKENI. The CDR3 is CASSPNPPLKETQYF. CDR3 bases: TGTGCCAGCTCACCAAACCCGCCGCTGAAAGAGACCCAGTACTTC.

The J gene is TRBJ1-5, the V gene TRBV18; possibly TRBD1 for D (5 bases). The germline V gene encodes CDR1 KGHSH and CDR2 LQKENI. There are 18 residues in the CDR3. V shed 4 bases and J shed 0 bases, with 19 bases lying between them. DNA of the CDR3: TGTGCCAGCTCACTCCGGGACGGAGGCAATAATAGCAATCAGCCCCAGCATTTT. Translating it yields CASSLRDGGNNSNQPQHF.

This clone was picked up one time. This chain uses TRBV2 with TRBJ2-1, with 7 bases that match TRBD2. V dropped 7 bases and J dropped 3; count of bases not matched to a gene: 6. Germline V lookup: CDR1 SNHLY, CDR2 FYNNEI. There are 14 residues in the CDR3. The chain's CDR3 is CASTRPGGYNEQFF. The CDR3 nucleotides read TGTGCCAGCACCCGTCCGGGAGGCTACAATGAGCAGTTCTTC. The full variable domain, in which reference TRBV2 and TRBJ2-1 provide the parts outside the CDR3, is EPEVTQTPSHQVTQMGQEVILRCVPISNHLYFYWYRQILGQKVEFLVSFYNNEISEKSEIFDDQFSVERPDGSNFTLKIRSTKLEDSAMYFCASTRPGGYNEQFFGPGTRLTVL.

This clone was seen just once. This chain joins TRBV11-2 and TRBJ2-3; the D is unclear. The V end was cut by 8 bases, the J end by 2 bases, with 20 bases between. The length of the CDR3 is 16 residues. Germline V lookup: CDR1 SGHAT, CDR2 FQNNGV. CDR3 coding DNA: TGTGCCAGCGGTCTCATGTCCCAGCTTACCACAGATACGCAGTATTTT. This translates into CASGLMSQLTTDTQYF.

V gene TRBV5-6 combines with J gene TRBJ1-2; no clear D gene. Germline V CDR1 and CDR2: SGHDT, YYEEEE. This CDR3 spans 13 amino acids. V was cut by 5 bases and J by 6 bases, with 14 bases left in between. DNA of the CDR3: TGTGCCAGCAGAAAAAGAGTAGGCAATGGCTACACCTTC. It translates to CASRKRVGNGYTF.

The gene calls are TRBV7-3 and TRBJ1-4; no definite D call. CDR1 is SGHTA, CDR2 FQGTGA, per germline. The CDR3 covers 14 residues. V lost 5 bases, J lost 7 bases, and 14 bases lay in between. The CDR3 DNA is TGTGCCAGCAGCCCATATCTTGCGTTTGAAAAACTGTTTTTT. Translating it yields CASSPYLAFEKLFF.

This sequence joins TRBV2 and TRBJ2-2, with a tentative D call TRBD1 (5 bases). This CDR3 contains 15 residues. V lost 4 bases to trimming and J lost 4 bases, with 13 bases between them. Germline CDR1 reads SNHLY; CDR2 reads FYNNEI. The CDR3 is CASSASRVGTGELFF. CDR3 nucleotides: TGTGCCAGCAGTGCGTCCAGGGTAGGCACCGGGGAGCTGTTTTTT.

This chain joins TRBV5-4 and TRBJ2-4; no definite D call. This CDR3 region has 14 residues. CDR1 and CDR2 (germline): SGHNT, YYREEE (reference sequence). The germline V and J ends were trimmed by 1 base and 1 base, with 6 bases remaining between them. The CDR3 bases are TGTGCCAGCAGCTTGCCTGGGGCCAAAAACATTCAGTACTTC. Translated: CASSLPGAKNIQYF. The variable domain in full, with the rest retrieved from reference TRBV5-4 and TRBJ2-4, is ETGVTQSPTHLIKTRGQQVTLRCSSQSGHNTVSWYQQALGQGPQFIFQYYREEENGRGNFPPRFSGLQFPNYSSELNVNALELDDSALYLCASSLPGAKNIQYFGAGTRLSVL.

This clone was observed a single time. The gene calls are TRBV10-2 and TRBJ2-1; 8 positions match TRBD1. The germline V gene encodes CDR1 WSHSY and CDR2 SAAADI. The CDR3 extends over 13 amino acids. With V trimmed by 8 bases and J by 6 bases, 6 bases remained unmatched. The CDR3 DNA reads as TGCGCCAGCGAAGGACAGGGAGGCAATGAGCAGTTCTTC. Residues: CASEGQGGNEQFF.

The chain is built from TRBV28 and TRBJ1-4, with 7 bases identical to TRBD1. Germline V gene lookup returns CDR1 MDHEN and CDR2 SYDVKM. The CDR3 spans 14 residues. V lost 3 bases and J lost 4; bases outside the gene matches: 2. CDR3: CASSFGTVNEKLFF. The CDR3 nucleotides read TGTGCCAGCAGTTTCGGGACAGTTAATGAAAAACTGTTTTTT.

The chain links TRBV2 to TRBJ2-3; no clear D. This CDR3 contains 13 residues. The germline CDR1 and CDR2 sequences are SNHLY and FYNNEI. Trimming removed 7 bases from V and 4 bases from J, with 12 bases in between. The CDR3 DNA follows: TGTGCCAGCACGATTGGCGGTCCAGATACGCAGTATTTT. It yields the protein CASTIGGPDTQYF.

V usage is TRBV4-1 and J usage is TRBJ2-3, with 7 bases fitting TRBD1. V lost 3 bases, J lost 2 bases, and 5 bases stayed unmatched. CDR1 MGHRA and CDR2 YSYEKL come from the germline V gene. This CDR3 is 15 amino acids long. In DNA form, the CDR3 reads TGCGCCAGCAGCCAGTCGACAGGGCCCACAGATACGCAGTATTTT. This translates into CASSQSTGPTDTQYF.

The genes are TRBV2 and TRBJ2-5; TRBD2 aligns across 7 bases. Matching the DNA end better, TRBJ2-7 makes the J call doubtful. Per germline, CDR1 SNHLY and CDR2 FYNNEI. The CDR3 is made up of 14 amino acids. The CDR3 DNA follows: TGTGCCAGCCGGTTTGAGGGAGGGCCCTACGAGCAGTACTTC. Its translation is CASRFEGGPYEQYF.

This chain uses TRBV4-2 with TRBJ2-1; the D is unclear. The length of the CDR3 is 12 residues. Trimming cost V 4 bases and J 6 bases, with 7 bases left between them. Germline lookup yields CDR1 LGHNA and CDR2 YNFKEQ. The CDR3 region is CASSRKGNEQFF. CDR3 bases: TGTGCCAGCAGCCGGAAGGGCAATGAGCAGTTCTTC.